This entry concerns a single T cell receptor (beta chain). Its matching antigen is unknown. This sample was taken from a study of cytomegalovirus exposure and HLA in healthy donors. Points from the study as a whole: In vitro checks showed that three CMV-associated chains really do target CMV antigens. Across donors, most TCRs were seen rarely, yet some public ones were widespread. Altogether, 150 or so TCR beta chains were recorded as cytomegalovirus-associated. By HLA locus, TCR association rates varied in a later analysis, with DRB1 showing the most and HLA-C the fewest.

This CDR3 region has 15 residues. Per the germline V gene, CDR1 is LNHNV and CDR2 is YYDKDF (reference sequence). The PCR made use of 60 Vbeta and 13 Jbeta primers. The assay was immunoSEQ multiplex PCR, and TCRdb's table has in-frame clones only and misses some. The sample records fewer than 250,000 clones, about four fifths being singletons. The origin of this receptor is a woman aged 45-59 years in good health and CMV-seropositive. The specimen sequenced was PBMCs. The chain employs TRBV15 and TRBJ2-5, with 7 positions matching TRBD1. Near its end, the DNA agrees better with TRBJ2-7, so the J call may be wrong. The CDR3 DNA reads TGTGCCACCAGCAGAGATCTTAACAGGGGCCACGAGCAGTACTTC. It specifies CATSRDLNRGHEQYF.